A selection of T cell receptor beta chains follows, all from one sample in a study of shared clonotypes between healthy human individuals. Profiling relied on immunoSEQ multiplex PCR, and the TCRdb table lists in-frame clones only, not all of them. The data show around 2.3 million clones, around 95% seen once. The specimen sequenced was naive CD4+ T cells sorted from blood. The receptors originated from a man aged 18-30 years in good health. Each CDR3 is given with its conserved first and last residue. A D gene is named only where the DNA matches it firmly. Only part of the rows carry a size: once, few, many, or a class if the clone is expanded.

>TRBV5-1|-|-|TRBJ1-5
CASSHVYQPQHF
TGCGCCAGCAGCCACGTGTATCAGCCCCAGCATTTT
>TRBV5-8|TRBD2|-|TRBJ2-1
CASSSGLAGENNEQFF
TGTGCCAGCAGCTCGGGACTAGCGGGAGAAAATAATGAGCAGTTCTTC
>TRBV28|-|-|TRBJ1-3
CASSQQRPGAGGNTIYF
TGTGCCAGCAGCCAACAGAGGCCAGGAGCGGGAGGAAACACCATATATTTT
>TRBV5-6|-|-|TRBJ2-1
CASSQTRGVSYNEQFF
TGTGCCAGCAGCCAAACAAGGGGGGTTTCCTACAATGAGCAGTTCTTC
>TRBV21-1|-|-|TRBJ1-5
CASTPRGADQPQHF
TGTGCCAGCACCCCCAGGGGTGCGGACCAGCCCCAGCATTTT
>TRBV19|TRBD1|-|TRBJ2-5
CASSSLTGGQETQYF
TGTGCCAGTAGCTCCCTGACAGGGGGCCAAGAGACCCAGTACTTC
>TRBV19|TRBD1|-|TRBJ1-6
CASSLGTVNSPLHF
TGTGCCAGTAGCCTGGGGACAGTAAATTCACCCCTCCACTTT
>TRBV28|-|-|TRBJ1-4
CASKEGAELNEKLFF
TGTGCCAGCAAGGAAGGGGCGGAACTTAATGAAAAACTGTTTTTT
>TRBV18|-|-|TRBJ1-1
CASSSQRGANTEAFF
TGTGCCAGCTCATCCCAAAGGGGGGCGAACACTGAAGCTTTCTTT
>TRBV18|-|-|TRBJ2-2
CASSPPGLTTGELFF
TGTGCCAGCTCACCACCGGGACTGACCACCGGGGAGCTGTTTTTT
>TRBV11-2|-|once|TRBJ2-7
CASRRAENSYEQYF
TGTGCCAGCCGGCGGGCGGAAAACTCCTACGAGCAGTACTTC
>TRBV4-2|-|few|TRBJ1-6
CASSQEAGVGPLHF
TGTGCCAGCAGCCAAGAAGCAGGCGTAGGGCCCCTCCACTTT
>TRBV13|-|-|TRBJ2-7
CASSLRSYEQYF
TGTGCCAGCAGCTTACGTTCCTACGAGCAGTACTTC
>TRBV5-1|-|-|TRBJ2-5
CASRGKETQYF
TGCGCCAGCAGGGGAAAAGAGACCCAGTACTTC
>TRBV5-1|TRBD1|-|TRBJ2-7
CASRSGTEVHYEQYF
TGCGCCAGCAGGTCCGGGACAGAGGTCCACTACGAGCAGTACTTC
>TRBV6-6|-|-|TRBJ1-3
CASSGRGTSGNTIYF
TGTGCCAGCAGTGGGAGGGGGACCTCTGGAAACACCATATATTTT
>TRBV5-6|TRBD1|-|TRBJ2-5
CASSLVVTGAGETQYF
TGTGCCAGCAGCTTGGTTGTGACAGGGGCAGGGGAGACCCAGTACTTC
>TRBV5-1|-|-|TRBJ2-5
CASSLSQQETQYF
TGCGCCAGCAGCTTGTCGCAGCAAGAGACCCAGTACTTC
>TRBV4-1|-|-|TRBJ2-6
CASSQDRDRKGANVLTF
TGCGCCAGCAGCCAAGATCGCGACCGAAAGGGGGCCAACGTCCTGACTTTC
>TRBV7-3|-|-|TRBJ2-2
CASSLMGGGELFF
TGTGCCAGCAGCTTGATGGGAGGCGGGGAGCTGTTTTTT
>TRBV5-1|-|-|TRBJ2-3
CASSLDPRSDTQYF
TGCGCCAGCAGCTTGGACCCCCGGAGTGATACGCAGTATTTT